The present T cell receptor (beta chain) was sequenced within a study of blood T cells in healthy people across ages. The authors ran a second PCR of about 6 to 11 cycles using a sample-barcoded 5' primer and a J-beta primer mix. TCRdb redid the calling of the 5' RACE reads with MiXCR, one entry per CDR3 protein. The sample lists more than 600,000 distinct CDR3 sequences; 20% to 30% were seen once. CDR1 is DFQATT, CDR2 SNEGSKA, per germline (reference sequence). The length of the CDR3 is 15 residues. V lost 3 bases, J lost 8 bases, and 8 bases stayed unmatched. PBMCs were isolated at a quantity of at least 6.5 million per sample. Another study also made use of these data, one on T cells of mothers and their children.

This receptor was taken from a boy younger than 18 in good health. The rearrangement uses TRBV20-1 and TRBJ2-1, with TRBD2 identical over 12 bases. Material: blood. The CDR3 loop reads CSASELAGGFYEQFF. CDR3 in DNA: TGCAGTGCTAGTGAACTAGCGGGGGGCTTTTATGAGCAGTTCTTC.